A selection of T cell receptor beta chains follows, all from one sample in a study of shared clonotypes between healthy human individuals. The repertoire was sequenced with immunoSEQ multiplex PCR; TCRdb's copy has only in-frame clones and lacks some. The data show 730,000 or so clones, about three quarters seen once. Source material: memory CD4+ T cells sorted from blood. These receptors all come from a young woman in good health. Both conserved end residues are part of each CDR3. The D gene is left open where the match is weak. Clone size, where shown, is once, few, many, or a class for clones that have expanded.

v_call	d_call	clone_size	j_call	cdr3_aa	cdr3_nt
TRBV7-2	TRBD1	few	TRBJ1-5	CASSRRTGEAQPQHF	TGTGCCAGCAGCCGAAGGACAGGGGAGGCTCAGCCCCAGCATTTT
TRBV7-2	-	-	TRBJ2-1	CASSLNNYNEQFF	TGTGCCAGCAGCTTAAACAACTACAATGAGCAGTTCTTC
TRBV5-1	-	-	TRBJ2-7	CASSPSSGSSYEQYF	TGCGCCAGCAGCCCCTCTTCGGGTTCCTCCTACGAGCAGTACTTC
TRBV28	-	-	TRBJ1-3	CASSLHSSGNTIYF	TGTGCCAGCAGTTTACACAGCTCTGGAAACACCATATATTTT
TRBV27	-	-	TRBJ2-7	CASSFRPPGLERSYEQYF	TGTGCCAGCAGTTTTAGGCCTCCTGGATTGGAACGCTCCTACGAGCAGTACTTC
TRBV4-2	TRBD1	-	TRBJ1-2	CASSQRTGDYGYTF	TGTGCCAGCAGCCAACGGACAGGGGACTATGGCTACACCTTC
TRBV11-2	-	-	TRBJ2-2	CASSLEGPLNTGELFF	TGTGCCAGCAGCTTAGAAGGACCCTTGAACACCGGGGAGCTGTTTTTT
TRBV7-9	-	-	TRBJ2-6	CASSLSFGDGANVLTF	TGTGCCAGCAGCTTAAGTTTCGGGGATGGGGCCAACGTCCTGACTTTC
TRBV2	-	-	TRBJ1-5	CASNGRTGNQPQHF	TGTGCCAGCAACGGAAGAACAGGGAATCAGCCCCAGCATTTT
TRBV6-6	-	-	TRBJ1-5	CASSPVGLGNQPQHF	TGTGCCAGCAGCCCGGTTGGGTTGGGCAATCAGCCCCAGCATTTT
TRBV30	TRBD1	once	TRBJ2-7	CAWSAQGSSYEQYF	TGTGCCTGGAGTGCACAGGGGAGCTCCTACGAGCAGTACTTC
TRBV7-2	TRBD2	once	TRBJ2-1	CASSLPGLAGGVEQFF	TGTGCCAGCAGCTTACCGGGACTAGCGGGAGGTGTAGAGCAGTTCTTC
TRBV6-5	-	-	TRBJ2-7	CASSRKWDTYEQYF	TGTGCCAGCAGTAGAAAATGGGACACCTACGAGCAGTACTTC
TRBV14	TRBD2	-	TRBJ2-7	CASSLGTSGSSYEQYF	TGTGCCAGCAGCCTCGGGACTAGCGGGAGTTCCTACGAGCAGTACTTC
TRBV30	-	-	TRBJ2-1	CAWSSMERNEQFF	TGTGCCTGGAGTAGTATGGAAAGAAATGAGCAGTTCTTC
TRBV4-2	-	-	TRBJ2-1	CASSLPGRRGYNEQFF	TGTGCCAGCAGCCTCCCGGGGCGAAGGGGTTACAATGAGCAGTTCTTC
TRBV7-1	-	once	TRBJ2-4	CASSLAREKNIQYF	TGTGCCAGCAGCTTAGCGCGCGAAAAAAACATTCAGTACTTC
TRBV5-1	-	-	TRBJ2-1	CASGRDISYNEQFF	TGCGCCAGCGGGAGGGACATCTCCTACAATGAGCAGTTCTTC
TRBV28	-	once	TRBJ1-5	CASSLGFLSNQPQHF	TGTGCCAGCAGTTTGGGGTTTCTCAGCAATCAGCCCCAGCATTTT
TRBV6-5	TRBD1	-	TRBJ1-1	CASSYQGARTEAFF	TGTGCCAGCAGTTACCAGGGGGCGAGGACTGAAGCTTTCTTT
TRBV5-1	-	-	TRBJ2-2	CASSLEGAGAGELFF	TGCGCCAGCAGCTTGGAAGGGGCAGGAGCCGGGGAGCTGTTTTTT
TRBV15	-	-	TRBJ2-3	CATSRSGGGTDTQYF	TGTGCCACCAGCAGATCGGGTGGTGGGACAGATACGCAGTATTTT
TRBV27	TRBD2	few	TRBJ2-1	CASKAGTSVYNEQFF	TGTGCCAGCAAAGCCGGGACTAGCGTATACAATGAGCAGTTCTTC
TRBV6-4	-	-	TRBJ2-1	CASSGTSGDYNEQFF	TGTGCCAGCAGTGGAACTAGTGGGGACTACAATGAGCAGTTCTTC
TRBV28	-	-	TRBJ1-1	CASSPYRDTEAFF	TGTGCCAGCAGTCCCTACAGGGACACTGAAGCTTTCTTT
TRBV7-3	-	-	TRBJ2-1	CASSSQNDNEQFF	TGTGCCAGCAGCTCTCAGAACGACAATGAGCAGTTCTTC
TRBV11-2	-	-	TRBJ2-5	CASSSGQAETQYF	TGTGCCAGCAGCTCTGGACAAGCAGAGACCCAGTACTTC
TRBV28	TRBD1	-	TRBJ1-2	CASILDRGGYGYTF	TGTGCCAGCATCCTAGACAGGGGTGGGTATGGCTACACCTTC
TRBV7-8	-	-	TRBJ2-5	CASRRGRVQGTQYF	TGTGCCAGCAGGAGGGGTCGAGTACAGGGGACCCAGTACTTC
TRBV7-2	-	few	TRBJ2-2	CASSANWQPNTGELFF	TGTGCCAGCAGCGCTAATTGGCAGCCGAACACCGGGGAGCTGTTTTTT
TRBV15	-	-	TRBJ2-7	CATSRDMGRGRVVGEQYF	TGTGCCACCAGCAGAGATATGGGAAGGGGTAGGGTAGTCGGCGAGCAGTACTTC
TRBV14	-	-	TRBJ1-1	CASSPYRQNTEAFF	TGTGCCAGCAGCCCATACAGGCAAAACACTGAAGCTTTCTTT
TRBV6-6	-	-	TRBJ1-1	CASTSRVRSDAFF	TGTGCCAGCACAAGCAGGGTTCGGTCGGACGCTTTCTTT
TRBV7-2	-	-	TRBJ2-6	CASSSLRGPGANVLTF	TGTGCCAGCAGCTCACTCAGGGGTCCCGGGGCCAACGTCCTGACTTTC
TRBV5-4	TRBD2	-	TRBJ2-5	CASRTSGRPRATQYF	TGTGCCAGCAGGACTAGCGGGAGACCTAGAGCTACCCAGTACTTC
TRBV21-1	-	-	TRBJ1-1	CASSKVCRNTEAFF	TGTGCCAGCAGCAAAGTCTGTCGTAACACTGAAGCTTTCTTT
TRBV4-2	-	-	TRBJ2-1	CASSQDSVASYNEQFF	TGTGCCAGCAGCCAAGATTCCGTTGCCTCCTACAATGAGCAGTTCTTC
TRBV5-4	TRBD2	-	TRBJ2-7	CASSPGLAGWSGEQYF	TGTGCCAGCAGTCCCGGACTAGCGGGATGGTCGGGGGAGCAGTACTTC
TRBV7-2	TRBD2	-	TRBJ2-7	CASSSGTTGTYEQYF	TGTGCCAGCAGCTCTGGGACTACCGGTACCTACGAGCAGTACTTC
TRBV27	TRBD1	-	TRBJ1-5	CASSTGTGRLSNQPQHF	TGTGCCAGCAGTACCGGGACAGGCCGACTTAGCAATCAGCCCCAGCATTTT
TRBV7-9	TRBD1	-	TRBJ2-2	CASSPWTGGNTGELFF	TGTGCCAGCAGCCCATGGACAGGGGGAAACACCGGGGAGCTGTTTTTT
TRBV5-6	-	-	TRBJ2-6	CASSANNRRISGANVLTF	TGTGCCAGCAGCGCCAACAACCGGAGGATCTCTGGGGCCAACGTCCTGACTTTC
TRBV2	-	-	TRBJ2-6	CARGDSGANVLTF	TGTGCCAGGGGGGATTCTGGGGCCAACGTCCTGACTTTC
TRBV29-1	TRBD2	-	TRBJ2-2	CSVARTSGSDTGELFF	TGCAGCGTTGCGAGGACTAGCGGGAGCGACACCGGGGAGCTGTTTTTT